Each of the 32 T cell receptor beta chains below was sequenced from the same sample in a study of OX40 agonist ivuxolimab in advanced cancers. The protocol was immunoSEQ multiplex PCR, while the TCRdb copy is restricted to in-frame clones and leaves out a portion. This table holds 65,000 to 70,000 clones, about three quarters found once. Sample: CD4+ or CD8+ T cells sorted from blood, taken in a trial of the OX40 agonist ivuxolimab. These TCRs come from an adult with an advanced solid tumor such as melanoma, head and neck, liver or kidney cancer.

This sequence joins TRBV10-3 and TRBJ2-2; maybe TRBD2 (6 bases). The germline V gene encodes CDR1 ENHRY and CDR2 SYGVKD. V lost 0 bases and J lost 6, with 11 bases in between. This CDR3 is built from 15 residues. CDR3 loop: CAISESGGGSGELFF. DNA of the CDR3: TGTGCCATCAGTGAGTCGGGAGGCGGGTCCGGGGAGCTGTTTTTT.

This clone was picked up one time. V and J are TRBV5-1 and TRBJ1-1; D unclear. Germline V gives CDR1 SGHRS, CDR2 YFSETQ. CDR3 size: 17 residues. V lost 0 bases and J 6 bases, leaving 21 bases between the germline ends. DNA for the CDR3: TGCGCCAGCAGCTTGGATCCTTTTGAGGGAGGCACCTCTGAAGCTTTCTTT. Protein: CASSLDPFEGGTSEAFF.

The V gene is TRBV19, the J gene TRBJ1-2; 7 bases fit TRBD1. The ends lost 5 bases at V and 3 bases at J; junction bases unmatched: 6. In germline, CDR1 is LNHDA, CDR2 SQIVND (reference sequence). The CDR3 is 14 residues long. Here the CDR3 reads CASSRGTGDYGYTF. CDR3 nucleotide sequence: TGTGCCAGTAGTCGAGGCACAGGGGACTATGGCTACACCTTC. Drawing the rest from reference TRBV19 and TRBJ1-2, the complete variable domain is DGGITQSPKYLFRKEGQNVTLSCEQNLNHDAMYWYRQDPGQGLRLIYYSQIVNDFQKGDIAEGYSVSREKKESFPLTVTSAQKNPTAFYLCASSRGTGDYGYTFGSGTRLTVV.

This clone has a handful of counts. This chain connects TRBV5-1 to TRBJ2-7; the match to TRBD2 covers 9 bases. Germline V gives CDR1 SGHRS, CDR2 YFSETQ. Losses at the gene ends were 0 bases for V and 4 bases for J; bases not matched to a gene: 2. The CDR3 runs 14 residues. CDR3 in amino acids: CASSLEAGGYEQYF. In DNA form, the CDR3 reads TGCGCCAGCAGCTTGGAGGCGGGGGGGTACGAGCAGTACTTC. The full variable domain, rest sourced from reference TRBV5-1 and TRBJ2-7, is KAGVTQTPRYLIKTRGQQVTLSCSPISGHRSVSWYQQTPGQGLQFLFEYFSETQRNKGNFPGRFSGRQFSNSRSEMNVSTLELGDSALYLCASSLEAGGYEQYFGPGTRLTVT.

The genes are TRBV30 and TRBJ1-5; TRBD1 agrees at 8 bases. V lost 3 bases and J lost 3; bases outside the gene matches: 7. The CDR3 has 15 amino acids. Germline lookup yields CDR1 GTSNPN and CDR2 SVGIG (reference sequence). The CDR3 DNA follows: TGTGCCTGGAGCCAGGGGGCGAGGGCCAATCAGCCCCAGCATTTT. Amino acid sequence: CAWSQGARANQPQHF.

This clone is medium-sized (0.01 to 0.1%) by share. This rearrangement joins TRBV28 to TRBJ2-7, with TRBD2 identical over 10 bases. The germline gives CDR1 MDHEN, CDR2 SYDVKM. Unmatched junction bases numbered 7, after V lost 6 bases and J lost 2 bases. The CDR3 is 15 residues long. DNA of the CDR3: TGTGCCAGCAGATCTAGCGGGAGAGGAACCTACGAGCAGTACTTC. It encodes CASRSSGRGTYEQYF.

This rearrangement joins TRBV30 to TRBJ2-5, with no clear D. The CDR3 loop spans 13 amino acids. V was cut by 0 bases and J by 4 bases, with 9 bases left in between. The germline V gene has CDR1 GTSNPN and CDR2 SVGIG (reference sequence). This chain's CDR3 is CAWSVMGRETQYF. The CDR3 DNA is TGTGCCTGGAGTGTAATGGGCCGAGAGACCCAGTACTTC.

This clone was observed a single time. The CDR3 nucleotides are TGTGCCAGCGCCAGAGCGGGGACAGGGGAAGAGACCCAGTACTTC. Its protein is CASARAGTGEETQYF. The rearrangement links TRBV6-1 to TRBJ2-5, with 10 nucleotides matching TRBD1. CDR3 length: 15 residues. V shed 8 bases and J 3 bases; nucleotides not matched to a gene: 9. Germline lookup yields CDR1 MNHNS and CDR2 SASEGT.

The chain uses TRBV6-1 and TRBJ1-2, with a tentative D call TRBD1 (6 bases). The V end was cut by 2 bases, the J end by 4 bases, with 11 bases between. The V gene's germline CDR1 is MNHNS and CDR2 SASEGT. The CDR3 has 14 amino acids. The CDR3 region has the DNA TGTGCCAGCAGTGAATCGACAGGAAGCTATGGCTACACCTTC. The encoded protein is CASSESTGSYGYTF.

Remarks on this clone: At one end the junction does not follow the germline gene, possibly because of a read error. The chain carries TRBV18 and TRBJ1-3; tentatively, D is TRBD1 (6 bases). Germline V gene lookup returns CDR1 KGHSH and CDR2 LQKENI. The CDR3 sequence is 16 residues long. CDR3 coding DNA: TGTGCCACCTCAGACAGGTACTCATCCTCTGGAAACACCATATATTTT. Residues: CATSDRYSSSGNTIYF.

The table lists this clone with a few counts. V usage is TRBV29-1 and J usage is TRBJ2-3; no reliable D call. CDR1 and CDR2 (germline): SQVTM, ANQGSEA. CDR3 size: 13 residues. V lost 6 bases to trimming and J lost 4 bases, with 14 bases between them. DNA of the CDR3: TGCAGCGTAATTTTGATAGCAGCAGATACGCAGTATTTT. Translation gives CSVILIAADTQYF.

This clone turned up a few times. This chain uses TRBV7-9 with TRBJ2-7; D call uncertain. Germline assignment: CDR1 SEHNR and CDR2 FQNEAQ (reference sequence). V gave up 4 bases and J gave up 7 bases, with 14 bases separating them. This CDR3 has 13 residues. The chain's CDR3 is CASSSSALGEQYF. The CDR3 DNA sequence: TGTGCCAGCAGCTCAAGTGCCCTGGGGGAGCAGTACTTC.

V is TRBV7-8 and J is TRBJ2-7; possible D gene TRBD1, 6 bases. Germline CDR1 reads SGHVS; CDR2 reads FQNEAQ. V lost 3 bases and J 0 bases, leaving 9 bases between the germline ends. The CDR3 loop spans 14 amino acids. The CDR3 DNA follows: TGTGCCAGCAGCTTCGACAGGAACTCCTACGAGCAGTACTTC. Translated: CASSFDRNSYEQYF.

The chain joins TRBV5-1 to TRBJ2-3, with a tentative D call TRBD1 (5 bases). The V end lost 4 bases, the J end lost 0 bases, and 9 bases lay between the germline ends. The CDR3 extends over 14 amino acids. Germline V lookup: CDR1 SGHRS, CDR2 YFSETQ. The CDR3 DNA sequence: TGCGCCAGCAGCACCCAGGGCAGCACAGATACGCAGTATTTT. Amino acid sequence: CASSTQGSTDTQYF.

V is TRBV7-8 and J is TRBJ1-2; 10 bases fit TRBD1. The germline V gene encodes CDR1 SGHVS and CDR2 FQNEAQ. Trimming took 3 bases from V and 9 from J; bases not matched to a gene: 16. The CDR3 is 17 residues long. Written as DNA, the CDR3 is TGTGCCAGCAGCTTTGGGACAGGGGTTATTAAAGGGTATAGCTACACCTTC. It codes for CASSFGTGVIKGYSYTF.

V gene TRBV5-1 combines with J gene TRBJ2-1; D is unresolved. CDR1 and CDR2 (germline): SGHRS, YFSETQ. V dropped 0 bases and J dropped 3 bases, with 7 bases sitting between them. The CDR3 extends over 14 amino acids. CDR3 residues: CASSLAMSYNEQFF. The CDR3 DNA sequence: TGCGCCAGCAGCTTGGCGATGAGCTACAATGAGCAGTTCTTC.

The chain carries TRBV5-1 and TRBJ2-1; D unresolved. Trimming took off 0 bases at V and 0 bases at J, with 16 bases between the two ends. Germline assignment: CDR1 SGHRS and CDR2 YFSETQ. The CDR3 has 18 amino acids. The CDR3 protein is CASSLDPAKALSYNEQFF. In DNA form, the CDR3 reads TGCGCCAGCAGCTTGGATCCAGCTAAGGCGCTCTCCTACAATGAGCAGTTCTTC.

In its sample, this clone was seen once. The CDR3: CASSDGRYNEQFF. In DNA, the CDR3 is TGTGCCAGCAGTGACGGCAGATACAATGAGCAGTTCTTC. The chain is built from TRBV2 and TRBJ2-1; D unclear. CDR3 length: 13 residues. CDR1 SNHLY and CDR2 FYNNEI come from the germline V gene. Trimming removed 3 bases at V and 4 bases at J, with 7 bases between.

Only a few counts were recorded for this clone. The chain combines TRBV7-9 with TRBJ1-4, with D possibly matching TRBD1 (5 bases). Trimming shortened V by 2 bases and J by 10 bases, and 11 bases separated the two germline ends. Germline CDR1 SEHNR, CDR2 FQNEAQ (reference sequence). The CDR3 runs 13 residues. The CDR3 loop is CASSLRGVGKLFF. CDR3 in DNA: TGTGCCAGCAGCTTAAGGGGTGTTGGAAAACTGTTTTTT. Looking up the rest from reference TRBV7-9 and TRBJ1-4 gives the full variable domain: DTGVSQNPRHKITKRGQNVTFRCDPISEHNRLYWYRQTLGQGPEFLTYFQNEAQLEKSRLLSDRFSAERPKGSFSTLEIQRTEQGDSAMYLCASSLRGVGKLFFGSGTQLSVL.

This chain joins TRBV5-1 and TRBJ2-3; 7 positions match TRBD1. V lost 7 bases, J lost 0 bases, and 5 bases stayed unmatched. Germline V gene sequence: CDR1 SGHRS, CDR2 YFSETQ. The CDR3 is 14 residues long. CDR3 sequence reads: CASLRDRSTDTQYF. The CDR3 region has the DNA TGCGCCAGCCTCCGGGACAGAAGCACAGATACGCAGTATTTT. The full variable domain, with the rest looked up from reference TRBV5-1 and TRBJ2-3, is KAGVTQTPRYLIKTRGQQVTLSCSPISGHRSVSWYQQTPGQGLQFLFEYFSETQRNKGNFPGRFSGRQFSNSRSEMNVSTLELGDSALYLCASLRDRSTDTQYFGPGTRLTVL.

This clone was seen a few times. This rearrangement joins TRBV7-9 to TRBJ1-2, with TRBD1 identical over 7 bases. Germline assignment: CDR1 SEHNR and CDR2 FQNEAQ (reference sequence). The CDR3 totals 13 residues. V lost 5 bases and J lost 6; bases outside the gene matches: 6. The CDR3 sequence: CASSRDREHGYTF. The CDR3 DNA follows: TGTGCCAGCAGCCGAGACAGGGAACATGGCTACACCTTC.

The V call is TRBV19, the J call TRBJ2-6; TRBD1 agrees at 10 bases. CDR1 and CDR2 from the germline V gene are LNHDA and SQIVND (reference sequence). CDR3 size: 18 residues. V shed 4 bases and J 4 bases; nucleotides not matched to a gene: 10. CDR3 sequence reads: CASSKVRDRGPGANVLTF. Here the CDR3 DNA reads TGTGCCAGTAGTAAAGTCCGAGACAGGGGGCCAGGGGCCAACGTCCTGACTTTC.

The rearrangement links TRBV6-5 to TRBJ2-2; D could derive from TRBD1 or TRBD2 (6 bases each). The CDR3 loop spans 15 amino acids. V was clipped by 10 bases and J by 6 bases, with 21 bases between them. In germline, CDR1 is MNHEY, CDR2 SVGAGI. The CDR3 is CATCRTGAVPGELFF. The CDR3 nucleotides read TGTGCCACGTGTCGAACGGGGGCCGTGCCCGGGGAGCTGTTTTTT.

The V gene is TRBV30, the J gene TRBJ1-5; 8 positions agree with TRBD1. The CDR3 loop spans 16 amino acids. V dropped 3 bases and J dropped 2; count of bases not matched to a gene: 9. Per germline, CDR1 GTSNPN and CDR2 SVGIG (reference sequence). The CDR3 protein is CAWSVKQGEGNQPQHF. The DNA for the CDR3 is TGTGCCTGGAGCGTAAAACAGGGGGAAGGCAATCAGCCCCAGCATTTT.

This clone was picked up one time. CDR3: CASGFMTGTNTEAFF. DNA for the CDR3: TGTGCTAGTGGTTTTATGACAGGGACGAACACTGAAGCTTTCTTT. The V and J genes are TRBV12-5 and TRBJ1-1; 7 nucleotides line up with TRBD1. The CDR3 covers 15 residues. Germline-derived CDR1 and CDR2 are LGHNT and FRNRAP. V was pared by 3 bases and J by 1 base, with 5 bases of the junction left unmatched.

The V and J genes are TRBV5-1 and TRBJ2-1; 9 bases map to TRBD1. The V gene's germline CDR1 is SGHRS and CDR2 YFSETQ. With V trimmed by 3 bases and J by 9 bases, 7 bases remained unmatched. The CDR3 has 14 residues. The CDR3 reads CASSSGQGRSEQFF. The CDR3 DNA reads TGCGCCAGCAGCTCAGGACAGGGGCGATCTGAGCAGTTCTTC.

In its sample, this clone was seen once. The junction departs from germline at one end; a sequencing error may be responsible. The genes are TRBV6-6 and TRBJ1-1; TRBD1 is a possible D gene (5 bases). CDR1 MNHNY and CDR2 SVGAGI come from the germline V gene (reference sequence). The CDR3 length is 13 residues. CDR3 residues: CASSLSGNSEAFF. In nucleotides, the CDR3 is TGTGCCAGCAGTTTATCAGGGAACAGTGAAGCTTTCTTT.

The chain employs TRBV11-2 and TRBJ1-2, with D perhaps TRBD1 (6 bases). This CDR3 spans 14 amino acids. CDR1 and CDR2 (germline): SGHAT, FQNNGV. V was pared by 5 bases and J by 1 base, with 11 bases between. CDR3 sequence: CASSPTQGNYGYTF. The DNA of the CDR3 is TGTGCCAGCAGCCCCACACAGGGTAACTATGGCTACACCTTC. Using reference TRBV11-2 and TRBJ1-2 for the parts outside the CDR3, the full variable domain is EAGVAQSPRYKIIEKRQSVAFWCNPISGHATLYWYQQILGQGPKLLIQFQNNGVVDDSQLPKDRFSAERLKGVDSTLKIQPAKLEDSAVYLCASSPTQGNYGYTFGSGTRLTVV.

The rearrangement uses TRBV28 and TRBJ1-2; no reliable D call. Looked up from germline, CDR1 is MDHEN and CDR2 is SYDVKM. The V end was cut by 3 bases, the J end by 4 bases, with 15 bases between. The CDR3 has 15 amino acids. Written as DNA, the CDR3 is TGTGCCAGCAGTTTTTTGTCCCAAGCGGCCTATGGCTACACCTTC. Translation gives CASSFLSQAAYGYTF.

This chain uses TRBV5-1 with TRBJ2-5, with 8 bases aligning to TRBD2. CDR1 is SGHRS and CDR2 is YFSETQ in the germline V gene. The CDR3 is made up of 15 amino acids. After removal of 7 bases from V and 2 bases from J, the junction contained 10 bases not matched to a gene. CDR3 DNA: TGCGCCAGCTACCCCGCGGGGGGCACTCAAGAGACCCAGTACTTC. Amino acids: CASYPAGGTQETQYF.

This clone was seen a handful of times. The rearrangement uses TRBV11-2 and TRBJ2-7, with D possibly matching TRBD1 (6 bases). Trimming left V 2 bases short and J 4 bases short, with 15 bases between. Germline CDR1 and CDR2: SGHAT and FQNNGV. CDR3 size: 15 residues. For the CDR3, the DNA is TGTGCCAGCAGCTTAAGGGGGACGGGCGGGTACGAGCAGTACTTC. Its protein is CASSLRGTGGYEQYF.

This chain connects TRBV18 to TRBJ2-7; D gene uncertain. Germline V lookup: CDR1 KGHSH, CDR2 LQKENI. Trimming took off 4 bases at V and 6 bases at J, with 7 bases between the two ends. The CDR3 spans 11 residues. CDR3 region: CASSRAREQYF. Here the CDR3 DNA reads TGTGCCAGCTCACGTGCTCGCGAGCAGTACTTC.